This entry lists 14 T cell receptor beta chains sequenced from one sample in a study of blood T cell repertoires in COVID-19. Assay used: immunoSEQ multiplex PCR; TCRdb lists only in-frame clones, some missing. The sample consists of roughly 80,000 clones, around 83% of them appearing once. The sample comprised peripheral blood. The origin of the receptors is a woman between 55 and 75 years old with acute or convalescent COVID-19.

The chain links TRBV2 to TRBJ1-3; the match to TRBD1 covers 7 bases. The CDR3 has 14 amino acids. Per the germline V gene, CDR1 is SNHLY and CDR2 is FYNNEI. The V and J ends lost 8 bases and 4 bases, in that order; junction bases with no gene match: 8. This chain's CDR3 is CASLPGQIGNTIYF. For the CDR3, the DNA is TGTGCCAGCCTACCGGGACAGATCGGAAACACCATATATTTT.

This rearrangement joins TRBV7-2 to TRBJ2-2; TRBD2 might be the D (6 bases). The germline CDR1 and CDR2 sequences are SGHTA and FQGNSA. This CDR3 comprises 15 residues. Deletions cut 1 base from V and 4 bases from J, with 10 bases between. CDR3 protein: CASSLVVGGTGELFF. CDR3 sequence (DNA): TGTGCCAGCAGCTTAGTTGTCGGGGGCACCGGGGAGCTGTTTTTT.

This clone is a singleton in its sample. The chain is built from TRBV24-1 and TRBJ1-1; D remains unclear. Looked up from germline, CDR1 is KGHDR and CDR2 is SFDVKD. V lost 0 bases, J lost 2 bases, and 3 bases lay in between. The CDR3 runs to 13 residues. The CDR3: CATSDLSNTEAFF. For the CDR3, the DNA is TGTGCCACCAGTGATTTGAGCAACACTGAAGCTTTCTTT.

The rearrangement uses TRBV6-1 and TRBJ2-7; TRBD1 matches at 7 bases. The ends lost 2 bases at V and 0 bases at J; junction bases unmatched: 16. Looked up from germline, CDR1 is MNHNS and CDR2 is SASEGT. The CDR3 length is 19 residues. The CDR3 sequence is CASSERGGHRWDSSYEQYF. DNA for the CDR3: TGTGCCAGCAGTGAACGAGGAGGCCACCGGTGGGACAGCTCCTACGAGCAGTACTTC.

The rearrangement links TRBV6-1 to TRBJ1-2, with D unresolved. Looked up from germline, CDR1 is MNHNS and CDR2 is SASEGT. This CDR3 region has 13 residues. Trimming removed 2 bases at V and 0 bases at J, with 4 bases between. The CDR3 sequence is CASSELPNYGYTF. Written as DNA, the CDR3 is TGTGCCAGCAGTGAACTTCCTAACTATGGCTACACCTTC.

This clone showed up just once. The rearrangement uses TRBV5-1 and TRBJ1-3; 7 bases agree with TRBD1. The germline gives CDR1 SGHRS, CDR2 YFSETQ. J gave up 7 bases and V 4 bases, and 8 bases lay outside the gene matches. This CDR3 region has 14 residues. CDR3 in amino acids: CASSTGQAANTIYF. Here the CDR3 DNA reads TGCGCCAGCAGCACCGGACAGGCGGCCAACACCATATATTTT.

The V gene is TRBV3-1 (or the pseudogene TRBV3-2), the J gene TRBJ1-5, with 9 bases identical to TRBD1. Unmatched junction bases numbered 8, after V lost 4 bases and J lost 10 bases. This CDR3 has 14 amino acids. Germline V gives CDR1 LGHDT, CDR2 YNNKEL (reference sequence). In nucleotides, the CDR3 is TGTGCCAGCAGCCCACAGGGGGCTGTGGGTCCCCAGCATTTT. Its translation: CASSPQGAVGPQHF.

Only one count was recorded for this clone. This chain uses TRBV6-5 with TRBJ2-1; D is ambiguous. Germline V gene sequence: CDR1 MNHEY, CDR2 SVGAGI. The V end lost 7 bases, the J end lost 8 bases, and 9 bases lay between the germline ends. The CDR3 has 11 residues. CDR3 amino acids: CASNSFDEQFF. The CDR3 nucleotides read TGTGCCAGCAATTCGTTCGATGAGCAGTTCTTC.

This chain uses TRBV9 with TRBJ1-1; D ambiguous. Germline V CDR1 and CDR2: SGDLS, YYNGEE. This CDR3 has 15 residues. V gave up 1 base and J gave up 0 bases, with 10 bases separating them. CDR3 in amino acids: CASSVTGFLNTEAFF. The CDR3 bases are TGTGCCAGCAGCGTAACGGGTTTCCTGAACACTGAAGCTTTCTTT.

This clone was counted once. V gene TRBV11-3 combines with J gene TRBJ2-5, with D perhaps TRBD1 (6 bases). This CDR3 has 17 amino acids. Germline CDR1 is SGHNT and CDR2 is YENEEA. V shed 5 bases and J shed 2 bases, with 21 bases lying between them. The DNA of the CDR3 is TGTGCCAGCAGCCACCCGGGACACCAAGGCAATCAAGAGACCCAGTACTTC. This translates into CASSHPGHQGNQETQYF.

In nucleotides, the CDR3 is TGTGCCAGCAGCTTCACTGATACGTCTGGAAACACCATATATTTT. Its translation: CASSFTDTSGNTIYF. The V gene is TRBV11-2, the J gene TRBJ1-3; unclear D gene. Trimming removed 3 bases from V and 1 base from J, with 10 bases in between. The CDR3 spans 15 residues. Per the germline V gene, CDR1 is SGHAT and CDR2 is FQNNGV. Based on the CDR3 plus reference TRBV11-2 and TRBJ1-3, the full variable domain is EAGVAQSPRYKIIEKRQSVAFWCNPISGHATLYWYQQILGQGPKLLIQFQNNGVVDDSQLPKDRFSAERLKGVDSTLKIQPAKLEDSAVYLCASSFTDTSGNTIYFGEGSWLTVV.

The V call is TRBV19, the J call TRBJ1-5; possibly TRBD1 for D (5 bases). Germline CDR1 LNHDA, CDR2 SQIVND (reference sequence). Trimming cost V 6 bases and J 2 bases, with 17 bases left between them. The CDR3 length is 16 residues. CDR3 residues: CASSNRGGGGNQPQHF. The DNA of the CDR3 is TGTGCCAGTAGCAATCGGGGGGGAGGGGGCAATCAGCCCCAGCATTTT.

V is TRBV7-8 and J is TRBJ1-5; weak D call: TRBD1 (6 bases). CDR1 and CDR2 from the germline V gene are SGHVS and FQNEAQ. CDR3 length: 15 residues. V was clipped by 4 bases and J by 5 bases, with 15 bases between them. The CDR3 sequence is CASSSLGAGDQPQHF. The CDR3 DNA follows: TGTGCCAGCAGCTCCCTGGGGGCTGGGGATCAGCCCCAGCATTTT.

The gene calls are TRBV5-1 and TRBJ1-1; 12 bases are a match to TRBD1. After removal of 1 base from V and 1 base from J, the junction contained 11 bases not matched to a gene. The CDR3 is 19 amino acids. Germline loops: CDR1 SGHRS, CDR2 YFSETQ. In nucleotides, the CDR3 is TGCGCCAGCAGCTTGCCTCGCACCGGGACAGGGGGCCGGAACACTGAAGCTTTCTTT. Translated: CASSLPRTGTGGRNTEAFF.